Here is one T cell receptor beta chain with its context. Method: immunoSEQ multiplex PCR; TCRdb's copy keeps in-frame clones and lacks some. The data hold some 270,000 clones, with under 90% observed a single time. This sample was taken from a study of blood T cell repertoires in COVID-19. Across the whole study: Samples taken during acute and convalescent COVID-19 were collected in the United States, Italy and Spain. PBMCs, B-cell-depleted T cells, or T cells were the source of the cDNA or gDNA that made up the material.

The germline CDR1 and CDR2 sequences are LGHDT and YNNKEL (reference sequence). V was pared by 4 bases and J by 4 bases, with 15 bases between. CDR3 length: 15 amino acids. This TCR derives from a man over 45 with acute or convalescent COVID-19. The gene calls are TRBV3-1 (or the pseudogene TRBV3-2) and TRBJ2-3, with D unresolved. What was sequenced was peripheral blood. The CDR3 spells CASSPWVADSDTQYF. CDR3 nucleotides: TGTGCCAGCAGCCCCTGGGTAGCCGACTCAGATACGCAGTATTTT.